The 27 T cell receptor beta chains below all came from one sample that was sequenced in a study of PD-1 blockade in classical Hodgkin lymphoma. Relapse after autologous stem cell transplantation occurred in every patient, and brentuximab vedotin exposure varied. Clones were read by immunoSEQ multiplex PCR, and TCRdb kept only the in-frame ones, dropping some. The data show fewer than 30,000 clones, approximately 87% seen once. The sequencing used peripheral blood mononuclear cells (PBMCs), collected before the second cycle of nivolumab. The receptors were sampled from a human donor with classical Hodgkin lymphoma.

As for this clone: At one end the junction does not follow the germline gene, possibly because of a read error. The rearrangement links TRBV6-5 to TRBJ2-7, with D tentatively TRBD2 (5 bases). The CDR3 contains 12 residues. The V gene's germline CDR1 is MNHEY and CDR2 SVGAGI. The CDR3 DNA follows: TGTGCCAGCAGCCGAATAGAGGGCCCCCAGGACTTC. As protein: CASSRIEGPQDF.

CDR3 sequence reads: CASSQDARGDTQYF. Here the CDR3 DNA reads TGCGCCAGCAGCCAAGATGCCCGCGGGGATACGCAGTATTTT. The chain employs TRBV4-3 and TRBJ2-3, with D perhaps TRBD2 (5 bases). Deletions cut 0 bases from V and 6 bases from J, with 10 bases between. The CDR3 covers 14 residues. Germline CDR1 reads LGHNA; CDR2 reads YSLEER.

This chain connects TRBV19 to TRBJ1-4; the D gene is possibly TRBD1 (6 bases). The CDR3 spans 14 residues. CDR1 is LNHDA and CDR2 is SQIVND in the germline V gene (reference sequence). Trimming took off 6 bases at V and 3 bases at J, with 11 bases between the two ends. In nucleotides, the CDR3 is TGTGCCAGTAGCCCGACAGGACCTAATGAAAAACTGTTTTTT. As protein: CASSPTGPNEKLFF. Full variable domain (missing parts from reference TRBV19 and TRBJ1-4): DGGITQSPKYLFRKEGQNVTLSCEQNLNHDAMYWYRQDPGQGLRLIYYSQIVNDFQKGDIAEGYSVSREKKESFPLTVTSAQKNPTAFYLCASSPTGPNEKLFFGSGTQLSVL.

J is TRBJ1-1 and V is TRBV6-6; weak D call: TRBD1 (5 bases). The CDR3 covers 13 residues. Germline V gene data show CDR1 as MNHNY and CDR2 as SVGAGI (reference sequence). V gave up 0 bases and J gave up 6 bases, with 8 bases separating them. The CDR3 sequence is CASSYSGGPEAFF. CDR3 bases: TGTGCCAGCAGTTACTCGGGGGGACCTGAAGCTTTCTTT.

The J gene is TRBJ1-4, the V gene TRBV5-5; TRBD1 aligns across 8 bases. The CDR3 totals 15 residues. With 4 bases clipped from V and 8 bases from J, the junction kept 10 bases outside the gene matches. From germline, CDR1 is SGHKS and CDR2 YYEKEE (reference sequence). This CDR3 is CASSPQGAAGEKLFF. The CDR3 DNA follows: TGTGCCAGCAGCCCGCAGGGGGCCGCAGGAGAAAAACTGTTTTTT.

For the CDR3, the DNA is TGTGCCAGCAGTTCTGCACCTCCCGGACAGGGTTGGGCCTACGAGCAGTACTTC. Its protein is CASSSAPPGQGWAYEQYF. This chain uses TRBV27 with TRBJ2-7; 8 nucleotides line up with TRBD1. J gave up 2 bases and V 4 bases, and 16 bases lay outside the gene matches. Germline CDR1 reads MNHEY; CDR2 reads SMNVEV (reference sequence). This CDR3 comprises 18 residues.

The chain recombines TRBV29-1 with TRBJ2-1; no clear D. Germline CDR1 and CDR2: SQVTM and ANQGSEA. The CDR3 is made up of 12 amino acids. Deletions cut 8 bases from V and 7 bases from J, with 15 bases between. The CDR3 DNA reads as TGCAGCTTCGACGTACGGTTGAATGAGCAGTTCTTC. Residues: CSFDVRLNEQFF.

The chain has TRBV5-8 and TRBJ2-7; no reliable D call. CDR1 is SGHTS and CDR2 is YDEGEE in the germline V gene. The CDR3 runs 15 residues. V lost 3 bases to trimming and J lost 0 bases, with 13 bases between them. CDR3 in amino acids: CASSSYPGSSYEQYV. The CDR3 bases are TGTGCCAGCAGCTCCTACCCCGGTAGCTCCTACGAGCAGTACGTC.

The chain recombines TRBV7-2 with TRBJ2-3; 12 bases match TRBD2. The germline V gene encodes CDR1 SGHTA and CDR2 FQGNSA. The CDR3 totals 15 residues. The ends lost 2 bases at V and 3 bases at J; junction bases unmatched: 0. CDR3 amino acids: CASSLLAGGTDTQYF. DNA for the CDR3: TGTGCCAGCAGCTTACTAGCGGGAGGGACAGATACGCAGTATTTT.

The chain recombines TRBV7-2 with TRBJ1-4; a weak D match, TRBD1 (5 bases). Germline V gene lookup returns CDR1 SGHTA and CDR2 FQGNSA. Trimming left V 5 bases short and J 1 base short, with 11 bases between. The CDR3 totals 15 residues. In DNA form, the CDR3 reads TGTGCCAGCAGCCCTCAGGGTGGAACTAATGAAAAACTGTTTTTT. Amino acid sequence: CASSPQGGTNEKLFF.

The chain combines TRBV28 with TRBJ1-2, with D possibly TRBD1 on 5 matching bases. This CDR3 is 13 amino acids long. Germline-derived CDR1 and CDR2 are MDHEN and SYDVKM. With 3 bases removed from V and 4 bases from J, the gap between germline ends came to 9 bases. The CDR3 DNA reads TGTGCCAGCAGTTTGGGACGGTTCTATGGCTACACCTTC. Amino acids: CASSLGRFYGYTF.

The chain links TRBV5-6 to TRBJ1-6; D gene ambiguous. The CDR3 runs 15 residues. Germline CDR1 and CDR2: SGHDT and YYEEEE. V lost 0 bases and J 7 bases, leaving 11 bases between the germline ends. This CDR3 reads CASSLVADGNSPLHF. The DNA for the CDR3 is TGTGCCAGCAGCTTGGTGGCCGACGGGAATTCACCCCTCCACTTT. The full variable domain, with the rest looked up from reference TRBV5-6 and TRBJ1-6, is DAGVTQSPTHLIKTRGQQVTLRCSPKSGHDTVSWYQQALGQGPQFIFQYYEEEERQRGNFPDRFSGHQFPNYSSELNVNALLLGDSALYLCASSLVADGNSPLHFGNGTRLTVT.

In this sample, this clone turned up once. CDR3 residues: CASSVAAAGANVLTF. Here the CDR3 DNA reads TGTGCCAGCAGCGTAGCTGCCGCTGGGGCCAACGTCCTGACTTTC. The J gene is TRBJ2-6, the V gene TRBV9; D is unresolved. The V and J ends lost 0 bases and 2 bases respectively, with 6 bases between them. From germline, CDR1 is SGDLS and CDR2 YYNGEE. The CDR3 consists of 15 residues.

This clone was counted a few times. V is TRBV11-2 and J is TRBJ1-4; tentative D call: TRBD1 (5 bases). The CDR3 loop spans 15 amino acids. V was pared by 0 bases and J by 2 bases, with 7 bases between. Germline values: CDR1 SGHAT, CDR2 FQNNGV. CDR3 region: CASSLDGGTNEKLFF. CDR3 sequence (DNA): TGTGCCAGCAGCTTAGATGGGGGGACTAATGAAAAACTGTTTTTT.

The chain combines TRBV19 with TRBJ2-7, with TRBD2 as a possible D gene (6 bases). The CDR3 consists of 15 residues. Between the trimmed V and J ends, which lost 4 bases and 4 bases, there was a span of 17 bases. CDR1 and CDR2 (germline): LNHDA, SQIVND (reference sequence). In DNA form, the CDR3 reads TGTGCCAGTAGTACGCCGGGGACGAGCGGGTACGAGCAGTACTTC. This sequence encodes CASSTPGTSGYEQYF. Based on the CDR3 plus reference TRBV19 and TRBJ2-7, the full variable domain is DGGITQSPKYLFRKEGQNVTLSCEQNLNHDAMYWYRQDPGQGLRLIYYSQIVNDFQKGDIAEGYSVSREKKESFPLTVTSAQKNPTAFYLCASSTPGTSGYEQYFGPGTRLTVT.

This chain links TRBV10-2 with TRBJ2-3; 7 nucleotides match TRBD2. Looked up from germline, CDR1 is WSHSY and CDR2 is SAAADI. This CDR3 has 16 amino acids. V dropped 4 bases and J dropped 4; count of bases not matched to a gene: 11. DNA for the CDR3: TGCGCCAGCAGTGGAGGGGCAAGCGGGGCTGCAGATACGCAGTATTTT. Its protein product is CASSGGASGAADTQYF.

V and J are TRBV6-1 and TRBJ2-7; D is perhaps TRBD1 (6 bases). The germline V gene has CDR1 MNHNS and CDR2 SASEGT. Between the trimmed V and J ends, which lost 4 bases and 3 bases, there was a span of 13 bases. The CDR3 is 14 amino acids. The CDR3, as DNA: TGTGCCAGCAGTGGACGGACAGTACGCTACGAGCAGTACGTC. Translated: CASSGRTVRYEQYV.

The CDR3 nucleotides are TGTGCCAGCAGCCGGGCCTTGGGGGATGAAAAACTGTTTTTT. As protein: CASSRALGDEKLFF. The rearrangement links TRBV6-6 to TRBJ1-4; TRBD1 might be the D (5 bases). Germline CDR1 is MNHNY and CDR2 is SVGAGI (reference sequence). The CDR3 is 14 amino acids. Trimming pared 6 bases from V and 6 bases from J, leaving 14 bases between.

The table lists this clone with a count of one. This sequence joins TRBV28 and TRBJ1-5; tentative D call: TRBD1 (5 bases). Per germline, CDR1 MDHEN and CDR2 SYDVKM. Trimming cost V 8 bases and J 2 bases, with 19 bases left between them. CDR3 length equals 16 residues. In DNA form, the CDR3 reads TGTGCCAGCGCAGGGTTGGGATTACGAGGCAATCAGCCCCAGCATTTT. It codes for CASAGLGLRGNQPQHF.

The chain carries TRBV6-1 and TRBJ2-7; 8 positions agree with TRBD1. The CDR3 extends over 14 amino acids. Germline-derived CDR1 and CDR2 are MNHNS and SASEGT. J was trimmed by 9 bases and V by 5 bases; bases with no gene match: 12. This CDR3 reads CASSLSGQVLGQYV. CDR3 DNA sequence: TGTGCCAGCAGTCTCTCGGGACAGGTCCTTGGGCAGTACGTC.

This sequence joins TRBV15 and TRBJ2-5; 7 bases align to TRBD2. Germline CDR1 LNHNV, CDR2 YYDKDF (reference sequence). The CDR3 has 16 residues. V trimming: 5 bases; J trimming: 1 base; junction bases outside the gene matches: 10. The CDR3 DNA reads TGTGCCACCAGCTCCCCGGGACTAATTTCCCAAGAGACCCAGTACTTC. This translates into CATSSPGLISQETQYF.

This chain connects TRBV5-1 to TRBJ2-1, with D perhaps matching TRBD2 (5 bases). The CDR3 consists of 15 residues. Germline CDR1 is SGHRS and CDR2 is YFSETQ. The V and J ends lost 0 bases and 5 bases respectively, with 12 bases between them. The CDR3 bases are TGCGCCAGCAGCTTGGAGCTCGGGAAGGACAATGAGCAGTTCTTC. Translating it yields CASSLELGKDNEQFF. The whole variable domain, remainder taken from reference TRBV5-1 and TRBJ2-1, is KAGVTQTPRYLIKTRGQQVTLSCSPISGHRSVSWYQQTPGQGLQFLFEYFSETQRNKGNFPGRFSGRQFSNSRSEMNVSTLELGDSALYLCASSLELGKDNEQFFGPGTRLTVL.

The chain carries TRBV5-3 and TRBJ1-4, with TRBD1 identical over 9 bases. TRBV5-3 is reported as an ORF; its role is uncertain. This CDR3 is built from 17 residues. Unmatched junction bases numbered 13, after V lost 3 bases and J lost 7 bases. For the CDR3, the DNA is TGTGCCAGAAGCTCCATTATCGGACAGGGGAGGGGTGAAAAACTGTTTTTT. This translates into CARSSIIGQGRGEKLFF.

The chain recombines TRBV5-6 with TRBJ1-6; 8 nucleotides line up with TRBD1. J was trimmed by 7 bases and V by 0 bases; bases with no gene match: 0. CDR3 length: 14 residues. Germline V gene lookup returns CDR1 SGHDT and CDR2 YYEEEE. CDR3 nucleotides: TGTGCCAGCAGCTTGGCAGGGGGCAATTCACCCCTCCACTTT. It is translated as CASSLAGGNSPLHF.

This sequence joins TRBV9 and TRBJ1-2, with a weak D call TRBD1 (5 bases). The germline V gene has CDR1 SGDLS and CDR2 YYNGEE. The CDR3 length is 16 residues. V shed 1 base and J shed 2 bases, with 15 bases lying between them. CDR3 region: CASSVRPRDENYGYTF. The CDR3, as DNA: TGTGCCAGCAGCGTAAGGCCCAGGGACGAAAACTATGGCTACACCTTC.

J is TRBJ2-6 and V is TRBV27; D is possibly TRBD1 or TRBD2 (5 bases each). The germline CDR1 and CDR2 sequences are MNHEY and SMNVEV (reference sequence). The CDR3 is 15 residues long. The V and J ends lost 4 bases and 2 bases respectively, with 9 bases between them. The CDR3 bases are TGTGCCAGCAGTTCTCGGGGCCCTGGGGCCAACGTCCTGACTTTC. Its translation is CASSSRGPGANVLTF.

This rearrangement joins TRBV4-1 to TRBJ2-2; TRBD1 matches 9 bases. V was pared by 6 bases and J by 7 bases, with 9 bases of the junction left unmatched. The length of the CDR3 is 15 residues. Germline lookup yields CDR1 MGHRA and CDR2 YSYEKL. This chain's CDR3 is CASRRDRVRGGELFF. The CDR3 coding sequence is TGCGCCAGCAGGAGGGACAGGGTGAGAGGCGGGGAGCTGTTTTTT.